The 25 T cell receptor beta chains given below trace back to one sample, sequenced in a study of blood T cell repertoires in COVID-19. The table came from immunoSEQ multiplex PCR; TCRdb's copy has only in-frame clones and leaves some out. Among around 300,000 clones listed, approximately 86% were seen once. The specimen was PBMCs or T cells enriched from blood (not recorded which). The origin of the receptors is a woman aged 30 to 39 who had recovered from COVID-19.

The chain joins TRBV9 to TRBJ1-2; a possible D gene is TRBD1 (5 bases). Per the germline V gene, CDR1 is SGDLS and CDR2 is YYNGEE. CDR3 length: 16 residues. Trimming shortened V by 0 bases and J by 4 bases, and 16 bases separated the two germline ends. Written as DNA, the CDR3 is TGTGCCAGCAGCGTAGCGGCAGGGAGGGATGCCTATGGCTACACCTTC. Its protein is CASSVAAGRDAYGYTF.

The chain is built from TRBV30 and TRBJ1-2; 9 bases map to TRBD1. This CDR3 has 13 amino acids. V was clipped by 0 bases and J by 7 bases; unmatched bases: 3. CDR1 GTSNPN and CDR2 SVGIG come from the germline V gene (reference sequence). The DNA for the CDR3 is TGTGCCTGGAGTGTACAGGGGGCGCTTGGCTACACCTTC. Translated: CAWSVQGALGYTF.

CDR3 coding DNA: TGTGCCACAACAGGGACCTACGAGCAGTACTTC. It encodes CATTGTYEQYF. The chain joins TRBV6-5 to TRBJ2-7, with D possibly being TRBD1 (6 bases). V lost 10 bases and J lost 2, with 9 bases in between. Germline CDR1 and CDR2: MNHEY and SVGAGI. The CDR3 covers 11 residues.

The chain links TRBV2 to TRBJ2-7, with 7 nucleotides matching TRBD2. This CDR3 is 15 amino acids long. CDR1 and CDR2 from the germline V gene are SNHLY and FYNNEI. Germline trimming cut 7 bases from V and 6 bases from J; bases unmatched to any gene: 15. The CDR3 loop is CASTEPPGGSREQYF. The CDR3 DNA reads TGTGCCAGCACCGAACCCCCGGGGGGAAGTCGCGAGCAGTACTTC.

The V gene is TRBV27, the J gene TRBJ2-1; TRBD2 is a possible D gene (5 bases). The germline gives CDR1 MNHEY, CDR2 SMNVEV (reference sequence). This CDR3 has 13 residues. V lost 5 bases, J lost 5 bases, and 10 bases lay in between. CDR3 in amino acids: CASSTLGDNEQFF. The CDR3, as DNA: TGTGCCAGCAGTACACTCGGGGACAATGAGCAGTTCTTC.

Of note for this clone: At one end the junction does not follow the germline gene, possibly because of a read error. The V call is TRBV6-2 or TRBV6-3, the J call TRBJ1-1; possibly TRBD1 for D (6 bases). The CDR3 totals 15 residues. From germline, CDR1 is MNHEY and CDR2 SVGEGT. The CDR3 nucleotides read TGTGCCAGCACTTACGGTACAGGGAGGGGCACTGAAGCTTTCTTT. It encodes CASTYGTGRGTEAFF.

This clone was counted between two and nine times. The chain links TRBV13 to TRBJ1-2; D might be TRBD1 (5 bases). The length of the CDR3 is 14 residues. The V gene lost 6 bases and the J gene lost 3 bases, with 14 bases spanning the gap. CDR1 is PRHDT, CDR2 FYEKMQ, per germline (reference sequence). The CDR3 region has the DNA TGTGCCAGCAGGCGTACCGGGGGGGACTATGGCTACACCTTC. As protein: CASRRTGGDYGYTF. Filled out from reference TRBV13 and TRBJ1-2, the complete variable domain reads AAGVIQSPRHLIKEKRETATLKCYPIPRHDTVYWYQQGPGQDPQFLISFYEKMQSDKGSIPDRFSAQQFSDYHSELNMSSLELGDSALYFCASRRTGGDYGYTFGSGTRLTVV.

The CDR3 spells CASSLAGTVYNEQFF. The DNA of the CDR3 is TGTGCCAGCAGCTTAGCCGGGACAGTCTACAATGAGCAGTTCTTC. The chain joins TRBV13 to TRBJ2-1, with TRBD1 matching over 7 bases. From germline, CDR1 is PRHDT and CDR2 FYEKMQ (reference sequence). The CDR3 runs to 15 residues. With V trimmed by 1 base and J by 3 bases, 3 bases remained unmatched.

V and J are TRBV7-3 and TRBJ2-3, with D possibly TRBD1 on 6 matching bases. Germline assignment: CDR1 SGHTA and CDR2 FQGTGA. The CDR3 is 15 amino acids. V dropped 5 bases and J dropped 4 bases, with 16 bases sitting between them. The CDR3 here is CASSPQQGWADTQYF. The DNA for the CDR3 is TGTGCCAGCAGCCCTCAACAGGGTTGGGCAGATACGCAGTATTTT.

The rearrangement joins TRBV2 to TRBJ2-1; 12 bases are a match to TRBD2. J lost 7 bases, V lost 5 bases, and 6 bases had no gene match. Germline CDR1 SNHLY, CDR2 FYNNEI. The CDR3 is 15 amino acids. The CDR3 DNA sequence: TGTGCCAGCAGTTACGGACTAGCGGGATTGAATGAGCAGTTCTTC. It codes for CASSYGLAGLNEQFF.

In nucleotides, the CDR3 is TGTGCCAGCAGCGGTACAGGGGGCGTAAGATATGGCTACACCTTC. This sequence encodes CASSGTGGVRYGYTF. The chain is built from TRBV9 and TRBJ1-2, with 9 nucleotides matching TRBD1. Germline loops: CDR1 SGDLS, CDR2 YYNGEE. The CDR3 spans 15 residues. V gave up 3 bases and J gave up 5 bases; unmatched junction bases: 8.

This sequence joins TRBV5-1 and TRBJ1-5, with 8 bases lining up with TRBD1. The CDR3 covers 15 residues. J gave up 3 bases and V 2 bases, and 4 bases lay outside the gene matches. Germline loops: CDR1 SGHRS, CDR2 YFSETQ. In nucleotides, the CDR3 is TGCGCCAGCAGCTTAGTGACAGGGGACAATCAGCCCCAGCATTTT. Its translation: CASSLVTGDNQPQHF.

CDR3 bases: TGTGCCAGCAGTGAAGGGGTAGTTGGGGGGCAGCCCCAGCATTTT. Its translation is CASSEGVVGGQPQHF. The chain uses TRBV6-1 and TRBJ1-5; TRBD1 might be the D (5 bases). The CDR3 loop spans 15 amino acids. V was clipped by 1 base and J by 7 bases, with 14 bases between them. In germline, CDR1 is MNHNS, CDR2 SASEGT.

J is TRBJ2-1 and V is TRBV5-1, with D possibly being TRBD2 (5 bases). Germline V CDR1 and CDR2: SGHRS, YFSETQ. Trimming left V 3 bases short and J 8 bases short, with 9 bases between. CDR3 length: 12 residues. The CDR3 is CASSSYGDEQFF. CDR3 nucleotides: TGCGCCAGCAGCTCATACGGGGATGAGCAGTTCTTC.

J is TRBJ2-1 and V is TRBV2, with D possibly TRBD2 on 6 matching bases. V dropped 4 bases and J dropped 4 bases, with 23 bases sitting between them. The germline V gene has CDR1 SNHLY and CDR2 FYNNEI. The CDR3 is 18 amino acids. The CDR3, as DNA: TGTGCCAGCAGTGGGAGGGCTAGTGCTGGGATGCTATACAATGAGCAGTTCTTC. This codes for CASSGRASAGMLYNEQFF.

This clone appeared a few times. The chain recombines TRBV5-1 with TRBJ2-7; 8 bases map to TRBD2. Germline-derived CDR1 and CDR2 are SGHRS and YFSETQ. V lost 2 bases, J lost 3 bases, and 4 bases stayed unmatched. This CDR3 spans 14 amino acids. The CDR3 sequence: CASSLLAEYYEQYF. For the CDR3, the DNA is TGCGCCAGCAGCTTACTAGCGGAGTACTACGAGCAGTACTTC.

The chain uses TRBV4-3 and TRBJ2-1; a possible D gene is TRBD2 (6 bases). This CDR3 spans 12 amino acids. Trimming took off 6 bases at V and 6 bases at J, with 9 bases between the two ends. Germline lookup yields CDR1 LGHNA and CDR2 YSLEER. CDR3 sequence (DNA): TGCGCCAGCAGTTGGAGGGGCAATGAGCAGTTCTTC. Residues: CASSWRGNEQFF.

In nucleotides, the CDR3 is TGCGCCAGCAGCCAAGTCCCGACAGGGGGTTTCGAGCAGTTCTTC. Translated, it gives CASSQVPTGGFEQFF. The rearrangement joins TRBV4-1 to TRBJ2-1; 9 positions agree with TRBD1. CDR3 length equals 15 residues. After removal of 1 base from V and 10 bases from J, the junction contained 8 bases not matched to a gene. In germline, CDR1 is MGHRA, CDR2 YSYEKL.

The chain carries TRBV2 and TRBJ1-1; D unclear. This CDR3 comprises 16 residues. Germline lookup yields CDR1 SNHLY and CDR2 FYNNEI. V lost 1 base and J lost 2, with 14 bases in between. This chain's CDR3 is CASSEVLGSLNTEAFF. CDR3 sequence (DNA): TGTGCCAGCAGTGAAGTGTTGGGCAGCTTAAACACTGAAGCTTTCTTT.

The chain recombines TRBV5-4 with TRBJ2-3; D might be TRBD2 (5 bases). The CDR3 runs 12 residues. Germline V gene sequence: CDR1 SGHNT, CDR2 YYREEE (reference sequence). Trimming took 5 bases from V and 11 from J, leaving 15 bases between them. The CDR3 protein is CASSPTGIQQYF. In DNA, the CDR3 is TGTGCCAGCAGTCCCACGGGGATTCAGCAGTATTTT.

The chain carries TRBV7-9 and TRBJ2-7; no definite D call. V was shortened by 1 base and J by 5 bases, with 12 bases between the two germline ends. The CDR3 totals 14 residues. Germline CDR1 reads SEHNR; CDR2 reads FQNEAQ (reference sequence). In DNA, the CDR3 is TGTGCCAGCAGCTTAGGAGTCACGGTCCACGAGCAGTACTTC. Translated: CASSLGVTVHEQYF.

The gene calls are TRBV24-1 and TRBJ1-1; TRBD1 is a possible D gene (6 bases). Germline V gene lookup returns CDR1 KGHDR and CDR2 SFDVKD. The CDR3 is 15 residues long. Trimming took off 6 bases at V and 4 bases at J, with 17 bases between the two ends. Written as DNA, the CDR3 is TGTGCCACCAGTTATACAGGGACCAAGGGCACTGAAGCTTTCTTT. It specifies CATSYTGTKGTEAFF.

The V call is TRBV3-1 (or the pseudogene TRBV3-2), the J call TRBJ2-3, with 8 nucleotides matching TRBD1. Looked up from germline, CDR1 is LGHDT and CDR2 is YNNKEL (reference sequence). V lost 4 bases and J lost 0; bases outside the gene matches: 6. The CDR3 consists of 16 residues. CDR3 sequence reads: CASSPGDRLSTDTQYF. The CDR3 DNA is TGTGCCAGCAGCCCCGGGGACAGGCTGAGCACAGATACGCAGTATTTT.

This sequence joins TRBV7-2 and TRBJ2-2; TRBD2 matches 13 bases. This CDR3 comprises 19 residues. Germline V gives CDR1 SGHTA, CDR2 FQGNSA. J lost 7 bases, V lost 5 bases, and 16 bases had no gene match. CDR3 residues: CASSRPRGLAGSLHGELFF. CDR3 bases: TGTGCCAGCAGCCGCCCAAGGGGACTAGCGGGGTCATTACACGGGGAGCTGTTTTTT.

The chain employs TRBV19 and TRBJ1-5; possible D gene TRBD1, 6 bases. CDR3 length equals 14 residues. The V end lost 6 bases, the J end lost 10 bases, and 19 bases lay between the germline ends. CDR1 is LNHDA, CDR2 SQIVND, per germline (reference sequence). CDR3 sequence: CASRNTGKGNPQHF. The DNA of the CDR3 is TGTGCCAGTAGAAACACAGGGAAAGGGAATCCCCAGCATTTT.